This T cell receptor (beta chain) derives from a study of STAT5B mutations in CD4+ large granular lymphocyte leukemia. Study-wide points: Data were not HLA-matched across samples.

The germline gives CDR1 MNHNS, CDR2 SASEGT. The CDR3 has 14 residues. V was pared by 10 bases and J by 0 bases, with 13 bases between. Clones were sequenced by immunoSEQ multiplex PCR, and TCRdb holds only the in-frame ones, with some missing. The sample carries about 32,000 clones, about 78% recorded once. This clone was seen a few times. No antigen is known for it. What was sequenced was CD4+ T cells from blood buffy coats. The clonotype was recovered from a human donor in good health. V gene TRBV6-1 combines with J gene TRBJ1-5; D gene unclear. CDR3 in amino acids: CATTLTNSNQPQHF. CDR3 DNA: TGTGCCACCACGTTAACTAATAGCAATCAGCCCCAGCATTTT.